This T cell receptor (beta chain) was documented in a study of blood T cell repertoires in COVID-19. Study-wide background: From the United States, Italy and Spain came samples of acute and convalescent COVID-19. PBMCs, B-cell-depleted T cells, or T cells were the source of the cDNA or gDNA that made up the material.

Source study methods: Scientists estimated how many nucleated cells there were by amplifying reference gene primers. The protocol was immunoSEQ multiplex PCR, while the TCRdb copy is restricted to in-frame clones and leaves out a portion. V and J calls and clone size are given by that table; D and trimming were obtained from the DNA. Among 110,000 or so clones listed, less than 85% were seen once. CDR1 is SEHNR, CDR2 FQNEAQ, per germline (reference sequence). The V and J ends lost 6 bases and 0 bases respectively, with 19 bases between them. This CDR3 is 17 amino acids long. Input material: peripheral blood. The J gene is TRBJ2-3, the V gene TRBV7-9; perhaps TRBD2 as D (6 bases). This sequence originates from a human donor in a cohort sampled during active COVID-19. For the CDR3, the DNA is TGTGCCAGCAGTAATACGGGGACCGGGACTAGCACAGATACGCAGTATTTT. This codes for CASSNTGTGTSTDTQYF.